This TCR beta chain was identified during a study of blood T cell repertoires in COVID-19. The CDR3 loop spans 13 amino acids. CDR1 and CDR2 (germline): SGHTA, FQGTGA. The ends were cut back, 0 bases at V and 2 bases at J, with 2 bases in the middle. Measured with immunoSEQ multiplex PCR; TCRdb has only the in-frame clones, and not every one. The sample includes around 99,000 clones, approximately 79% of them seen just once. This clonotype was sampled from a woman at least 80 years old with active or convalescent COVID-19. J is TRBJ2-1 and V is TRBV7-3; D gene ambiguous. Material: peripheral blood. The CDR3 reads CASSLTTYNEQFF. CDR3 DNA: TGTGCCAGCAGCTTAACCACCTACAATGAGCAGTTCTTC.